A single sample gave rise to the 22 T cell receptor beta chains below, sequenced in a study of cytomegalovirus exposure and HLA in healthy donors. Primers for the PCR totalled 60 Vbeta and 13 Jbeta. Sequencing was performed with immunoSEQ multiplex PCR; in TCRdb, only in-frame clones are kept and a portion is missing. This table holds approximately 160,000 clones, more than 60% found once. The sample taken for sequencing was PBMCs. These receptors all come from a woman in her 40s in good health and CMV-seropositive.

V usage is TRBV5-1 and J usage is TRBJ1-1; possibly TRBD1 for D (5 bases). Trimming removed 7 bases from V and 2 bases from J, with 18 bases in between. CDR3 size: 15 residues. CDR1 and CDR2 from the germline V gene are SGHRS and YFSETQ. CDR3 nucleotides: TGCGCCAGCCAGGATGGGACGGGACTTAACACTGAAGCTTTCTTT. Translation gives CASQDGTGLNTEAFF.

The CDR3 nucleotides are TGTGCCAGCAGTCCACTTTCTAGCGGGGGGGCGGATGAGCAGTTCTTC. Protein sequence: CASSPLSSGGADEQFF. This rearrangement joins TRBV27 to TRBJ2-1; 12 bases line up with TRBD2. Looked up from germline, CDR1 is MNHEY and CDR2 is SMNVEV (reference sequence). V shed 5 bases and J 8 bases; nucleotides not matched to a gene: 10. The CDR3 is made up of 16 amino acids.

The chain employs TRBV6-1 and TRBJ1-2; tentative D call: TRBD1 (6 bases). The CDR3 loop spans 14 amino acids. The germline V gene encodes CDR1 MNHNS and CDR2 SASEGT. Trimming took 6 bases from V and 2 from J, leaving 13 bases between them. This CDR3 is CASSNNDRNYGYTF. The CDR3, as DNA: TGTGCCAGCAGCAATAACGACAGGAACTATGGCTACACCTTC.

The CDR3 sequence: CASSAGQGSIWVTEAFF. DNA for the CDR3: TGTGCCAGCAGCGCGGGACAGGGGAGTATTTGGGTCACTGAAGCTTTCTTT. The rearrangement uses TRBV5-5 and TRBJ1-1; 10 bases map to TRBD1. The CDR3 is made up of 17 amino acids. With V trimmed by 4 bases and J by 4 bases, 13 bases remained unmatched. In germline, CDR1 is SGHKS, CDR2 YYEKEE (reference sequence).

This sequence joins TRBV2 and TRBJ1-1; D gene unclear. The CDR3 spans 13 residues. Germline CDR1 is SNHLY and CDR2 is FYNNEI. The V end lost 1 base, the J end lost 1 base, and 4 bases lay between the germline ends. The CDR3 DNA follows: TGTGCCAGCAGTGAAGACAGGAACACTGAAGCTTTCTTT. This gives the protein CASSEDRNTEAFF.

The chain is built from TRBV30 and TRBJ1-2; D is possibly TRBD1 (6 bases). CDR1 and CDR2 (germline): GTSNPN, SVGIG (reference sequence). The CDR3 contains 14 residues. Trimming stripped 0 bases from V and 2 bases from J, with 10 bases between. Here the CDR3 DNA reads TGTGCCTGGAGTGTACGTCAGGGGAACTATGGCTACACCTTC. As protein: CAWSVRQGNYGYTF. The full variable domain, in which reference TRBV30 and TRBJ1-2 provide the parts outside the CDR3, is SQTIHQWPATLVQPVGSPLSLECTVEGTSNPNLYWYRQAAGRGLQLLFYSVGIGQISSEVPQNLSASRPQDRQFILSSKKLLLSDSGFYLCAWSVRQGNYGYTFGSGTRLTVV.

CDR3 bases: TGTGCCAGTGGACAGGGGATCGGCGAGCAGTACTTC. Translating it yields CASGQGIGEQYF. The chain has TRBV7-3 and TRBJ2-7; TRBD1 aligns across 9 bases. The CDR3 contains 12 residues. Germline V lookup: CDR1 SGHTA, CDR2 FQGTGA. V lost 9 bases and J lost 6; bases outside the gene matches: 6.

The chain joins TRBV11-3 to TRBJ2-1; a possible D gene is TRBD1 (6 bases). Trimming took off 5 bases at V and 9 bases at J, with 14 bases between the two ends. Germline CDR1 reads SGHNT; CDR2 reads YENEEA. This CDR3 has 13 residues. As DNA, the CDR3 is TGTGCCAGCAGCCCGGGTCCCAGGGGTGAGCAGTTCTTC. Amino acids: CASSPGPRGEQFF.

The chain recombines TRBV5-5 with TRBJ1-2; perhaps TRBD1 as D (5 bases). The CDR3 has 14 residues. V lost 5 bases and J lost 5, with 16 bases in between. Germline CDR1 and CDR2: SGHKS and YYEKEE (reference sequence). This CDR3 is CASRPVGGWYGYTF. For the CDR3, the DNA is TGTGCCAGCAGGCCCGTGGGGGGATGGTATGGCTACACCTTC. Full variable domain (missing parts from reference TRBV5-5 and TRBJ1-2): DAGVTQSPTHLIKTRGQQVTLRCSPISGHKSVSWYQQVLGQGPQFIFQYYEKEERGRGNFPDRFSARQFPNYSSELNVNALLLGDSALYLCASRPVGGWYGYTFGSGTRLTVV.

This chain uses TRBV5-4 with TRBJ2-2; TRBD2 matches at 13 bases. This CDR3 has 17 residues. V shed 4 bases, J shed 0 bases, and the junction held 3 bases outside the gene matches. Germline loops: CDR1 SGHNT, CDR2 YYREEE (reference sequence). The CDR3 region has the DNA TGTGCCAGCAGCCCCGGGACTAGCGGGGCGAACACCGGGGAGCTGTTTTTT. This codes for CASSPGTSGANTGELFF.

This chain uses TRBV5-4 with TRBJ1-1; no reliable D call. The germline CDR1 and CDR2 sequences are SGHNT and YYREEE (reference sequence). Trimming pared 0 bases from V and 1 base from J, leaving 10 bases between. The CDR3 runs 15 residues. The CDR3 reads CASSLGARQNTEAFF. CDR3 DNA: TGTGCCAGCAGCTTGGGCGCCCGACAGAACACTGAAGCTTTCTTT.

In its sample, this clone was seen a few times. The genes are TRBV4-2 and TRBJ1-1, with D unclear. V lost 0 bases to trimming and J lost 2 bases, with 7 bases between them. The CDR3 totals 14 residues. Germline CDR1 LGHNA, CDR2 YNFKEQ. The CDR3 sequence: CASSQDGRNTEAFF. In DNA form, the CDR3 reads TGTGCCAGCAGCCAAGATGGTAGAAACACTGAAGCTTTCTTT.

As to this clone: The junction does not match germline at one end; this may be a read error. This chain connects TRBV30 to TRBJ2-6, with D maybe TRBD2 (7 bases). The CDR3 spans 15 residues. Germline V gene data show CDR1 as GTSNPN and CDR2 as SVGIG (reference sequence). The CDR3 DNA is TGTGCCTGGACACAGAACCTGGGGGGGGCCAACGGCCTGACTTTC. This sequence encodes CAWTQNLGGANGLTF.

This clone occurred a few times. The chain combines TRBV7-2 with TRBJ2-7, with a weak D call TRBD2 (5 bases). The germline V gene has CDR1 SGHTA and CDR2 FQGNSA. The CDR3 sequence is 15 residues long. Trimming removed 1 base at V and 5 bases at J, with 15 bases between. The CDR3 loop is CASSLGSRTPDEQYF. The CDR3 bases are TGTGCCAGCAGCTTAGGCTCCAGGACTCCCGACGAGCAGTACTTC.

The chain couples TRBV7-2 to TRBJ2-5, with D unresolved. This CDR3 spans 12 amino acids. V was cut by 3 bases and J by 5 bases, with 7 bases left in between. Germline V CDR1 and CDR2: SGHTA, FQGNSA. CDR3 nucleotides: TGTGCCAGCAGCTTTGAACGGGAGACCCAGTACTTC. It encodes CASSFERETQYF.

The rearrangement uses TRBV23-1 and TRBJ1-2; D gene ambiguous. TRBV23-1 is filed as an ORF, its function uncertain. V was cut by 0 bases and J by 3 bases, with 8 bases left in between. The CDR3 totals 14 residues. The CDR3 here is CASSQSQCYYGYTF. CDR3 sequence (DNA): TGCGCCAGCAGTCAATCGCAGTGTTACTATGGCTACACCTTC.

This clone was counted once. This chain connects TRBV2 to TRBJ2-3; tentatively, D is TRBD2 (5 bases). The germline gives CDR1 SNHLY, CDR2 FYNNEI. V lost 6 bases and J lost 0, with 16 bases in between. The CDR3 spans 16 residues. As DNA, the CDR3 is TGTGCCAGCAGCAGAACCCGGGGAGCCAGCACAGATACGCAGTATTTT. Protein sequence: CASSRTRGASTDTQYF.

The chain has TRBV6-5 and TRBJ2-7, with 7 bases identical to TRBD1. J lost 3 bases, V lost 5 bases, and 4 bases had no gene match. Germline CDR1 and CDR2: MNHEY and SVGAGI. CDR3 size: 13 residues. This chain's CDR3 is CASSQGQNYEQYF. CDR3 coding DNA: TGTGCCAGCAGTCAGGGACAGAACTACGAGCAGTACTTC.

The gene calls are TRBV28 and TRBJ2-1; D unclear. The CDR3 is 14 amino acids. The V gene's germline CDR1 is MDHEN and CDR2 SYDVKM. Trimming removed 9 bases at V and 6 bases at J, with 18 bases between. The CDR3 loop reads CASTVATRSNEQFF. CDR3 DNA sequence: TGTGCCAGTACTGTAGCTACGAGGTCCAATGAGCAGTTCTTC.

This rearrangement joins TRBV30 to TRBJ1-3; D is unclear. This CDR3 contains 18 residues. Germline V lookup: CDR1 GTSNPN, CDR2 SVGIG (reference sequence). V lost 5 bases, J lost 4 bases, and 27 bases lay in between. The CDR3 protein is CAWGLWSGSSTAGNTIYF. CDR3 DNA sequence: TGTGCCTGGGGGTTATGGAGTGGTAGTTCGACGGCGGGAAACACCATATATTTT. The full variable domain, in which reference TRBV30 and TRBJ1-3 provide the parts outside the CDR3, is SQTIHQWPATLVQPVGSPLSLECTVEGTSNPNLYWYRQAAGRGLQLLFYSVGIGQISSEVPQNLSASRPQDRQFILSSKKLLLSDSGFYLCAWGLWSGSSTAGNTIYFGEGSWLTVV.

V is TRBV28 and J is TRBJ2-1; D unresolved. The CDR3 runs 13 residues. Germline CDR1 and CDR2: MDHEN and SYDVKM. The V gene lost 3 bases and the J gene lost 5 bases, with 8 bases spanning the gap. The DNA of the CDR3 is TGTGCCAGCAGTTTCTATTCAAACAATGAGCAGTTCTTC. It is translated as CASSFYSNNEQFF.

The chain joins TRBV10-3 to TRBJ1-5, with TRBD1 identical over 7 bases. Trimming removed 4 bases from V and 4 bases from J; junction bases left unmatched: 7. CDR1 ENHRY and CDR2 SYGVKD come from the germline V gene. The CDR3 extends over 15 amino acids. CDR3 sequence (DNA): TGTGCCATCAGTGCCGCAGGGGGGTTTAATCAGCCCCAGCATTTT. Its protein product is CAISAAGGFNQPQHF.